Below, one TCR beta chain is given with its context. Its cognate antigen is unknown. V was pared by 5 bases and J by 0 bases, with 8 bases of the junction left unmatched. Germline V lookup: CDR1 SGHTA, CDR2 FQGNSA. The CDR3 spans 18 residues. The protocol was immunoSEQ multiplex PCR, while the TCRdb copy is restricted to in-frame clones and leaves out a portion. The sample has some 50,000 clones, about 72% seen once. This entry belongs to a study of radiotherapy plus CTLA-4 blockade in lung cancer. For the study at large: Objective responses were documented in over 15% of patients, with disease control in just over 30%.

Whole-study results and caveats: Expansion of tumor-derived TCR clones was observed in blood after radiotherapy plus ipilimumab. Dynamics of early blood T cell clones, together with interferon-beta, were reportedly the best predictors of response.

Patients had chemo-refractory metastatic non-small-cell lung cancer and received focal radiation plus CTLA-4 blockade that used ipilimumab. The clonotype originates from a human donor with non-small cell lung cancer who had stable disease on radiotherapy plus ipilimumab. Here the sequenced sample was peripheral blood, taken from a patient treated with radiotherapy plus ipilimumab. The rearrangement joins TRBV7-2 to TRBJ2-6; 9 bases fit TRBD1. CDR3 protein: CASSLGTGLNSGANVLTF. CDR3 sequence (DNA): TGTGCCAGCAGCCTCGGGACAGGGTTGAACTCTGGGGCCAACGTCCTGACTTTC.